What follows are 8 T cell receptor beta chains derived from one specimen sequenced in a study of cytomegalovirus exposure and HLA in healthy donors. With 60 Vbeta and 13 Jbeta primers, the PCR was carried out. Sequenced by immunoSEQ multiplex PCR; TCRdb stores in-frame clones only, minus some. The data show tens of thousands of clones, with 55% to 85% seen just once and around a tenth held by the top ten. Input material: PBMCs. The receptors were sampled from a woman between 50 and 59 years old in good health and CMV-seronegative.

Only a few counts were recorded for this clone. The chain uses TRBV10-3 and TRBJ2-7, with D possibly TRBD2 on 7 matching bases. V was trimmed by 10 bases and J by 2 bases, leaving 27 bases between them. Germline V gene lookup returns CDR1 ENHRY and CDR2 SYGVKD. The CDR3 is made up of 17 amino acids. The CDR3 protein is CATVKGGFVAETYEQYF. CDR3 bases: TGTGCCACCGTGAAGGGGGGGTTTGTGGCAGAAACCTACGAGCAGTACTTC.

The CDR3 here is CASSILAAGGENTQYF. The CDR3 nucleotides are TGTGCCAGTAGTATTCTCGCTGCGGGGGGCGAAAATACGCAGTATTTT. This chain links TRBV19 with TRBJ2-3; 8 bases align to TRBD2. J lost 7 bases, V lost 3 bases, and 12 bases had no gene match. Germline CDR1 is LNHDA and CDR2 is SQIVND (reference sequence). The CDR3 length is 16 residues.

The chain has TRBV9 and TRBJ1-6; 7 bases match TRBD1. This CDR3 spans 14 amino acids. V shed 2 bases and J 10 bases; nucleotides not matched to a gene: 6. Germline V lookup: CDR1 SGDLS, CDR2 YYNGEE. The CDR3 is CASSVGQESSPLHF. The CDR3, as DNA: TGTGCCAGCAGCGTCGGACAGGAAAGCTCACCCCTCCACTTT.

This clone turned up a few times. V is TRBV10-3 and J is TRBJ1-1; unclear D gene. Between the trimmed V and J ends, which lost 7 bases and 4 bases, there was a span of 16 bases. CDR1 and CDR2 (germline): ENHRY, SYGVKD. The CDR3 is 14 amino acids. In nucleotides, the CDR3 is TGTGCCATCACCCGGGAGACCCCGTTCACTGAAGCTTTCTTT. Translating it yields CAITRETPFTEAFF.

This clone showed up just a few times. The CDR3 nucleotides read TGTGCCAGCAGTTTATCCGGAGCCCTTCCATTCTACGAGCAGTACTTC. This sequence encodes CASSLSGALPFYEQYF. The gene calls are TRBV27 and TRBJ2-7; the D is unclear. CDR3 size: 16 residues. The germline CDR1 and CDR2 sequences are MNHEY and SMNVEV (reference sequence). V shed 0 bases and J shed 3 bases, with 15 bases lying between them.

The CDR3, as DNA: TGTGCCAGCAGTTTCCTTAGCGGAGAGCAGTTCTTC. Residues: CASSFLSGEQFF. V gene TRBV28 combines with J gene TRBJ2-1; D might be TRBD2 (6 bases). Germline CDR1 MDHEN, CDR2 SYDVKM. The CDR3 sequence is 12 residues long. V shed 3 bases and J shed 10 bases, with 10 bases lying between them.

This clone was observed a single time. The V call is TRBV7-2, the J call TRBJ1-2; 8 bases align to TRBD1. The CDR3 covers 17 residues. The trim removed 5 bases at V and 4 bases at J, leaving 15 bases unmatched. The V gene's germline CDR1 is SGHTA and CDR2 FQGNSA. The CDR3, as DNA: TGTGCCAGCAGCCCAGGCGGGTTGACAGGGGAGGTCTATGGCTACACCTTC. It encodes CASSPGGLTGEVYGYTF.

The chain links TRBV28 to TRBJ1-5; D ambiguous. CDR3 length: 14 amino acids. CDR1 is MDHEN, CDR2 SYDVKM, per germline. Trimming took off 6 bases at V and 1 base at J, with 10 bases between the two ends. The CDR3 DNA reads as TGTGCCAGCAGCATTTACTACAGCAATCAGCCCCAGCATTTT. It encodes CASSIYYSNQPQHF.